These 21 T cell receptor beta chains were sequenced from one sample in a study of T cell repertoires in cytomegalovirus infection. Via MiXCR, TCRdb re-called the reads, giving one row per CDR3 protein. The table has about half a million distinct CDR3 sequences, around a third seen once. These TCRs' antigens remain unknown. The starting material was cultured PBMCs, obtained from culture after CMV antigen stimulation. Receptor source: a human donor in good health (CMV status not recorded). Some clones in this sample may be carry-over from other donors' samples.

There are a few counts of this clonotype. V is TRBV7-3 and J is TRBJ2-1; 15 bases agree with TRBD2. Germline assignment: CDR1 SGHTA and CDR2 FQGTGA. This CDR3 contains 18 residues. The trim removed 5 bases at V and 10 bases at J, leaving 15 bases unmatched. This chain's CDR3 is CASSRGLAGGPTAGEQFF. The CDR3 nucleotides read TGTGCCAGCAGCCGGGGACTAGCGGGAGGCCCTACCGCAGGGGAGCAGTTCTTC.

The chain has TRBV4-1 and TRBJ2-3, with no clear D. Per the germline V gene, CDR1 is MGHRA and CDR2 is YSYEKL. Trimming left V 3 bases short and J 0 bases short, with 10 bases between. This CDR3 region has 15 residues. This CDR3 is CASSQGGSSTDTQYF. The CDR3 nucleotides are TGCGCCAGCAGCCAGGGCGGTTCTAGCACAGATACGCAGTATTTT.

This clonotype was seen just once. V and J are TRBV20-1 and TRBJ2-1; the D is unclear. Germline V gene sequence: CDR1 DFQATT, CDR2 SNEGSKA (reference sequence). The V end lost 3 bases, the J end lost 6 bases, and 18 bases lay between the germline ends. The CDR3 contains 15 residues. The CDR3 sequence: CSASGEGLGINEQFF. The CDR3, as DNA: TGCAGTGCTAGCGGAGAAGGTCTAGGAATCAATGAGCAGTTCTTC.

This rearrangement joins TRBV7-8 to TRBJ2-1; the match to TRBD1 covers 9 bases. The CDR3 is 15 amino acids. From germline, CDR1 is SGHVS and CDR2 FQNEAQ. The ends lost 5 bases at V and 2 bases at J; junction bases unmatched: 4. This chain's CDR3 is CASSPRTGAYNEQFF. The CDR3 bases are TGTGCCAGCAGCCCCCGGACAGGGGCCTACAATGAGCAGTTCTTC.

A word on this clonotype: A much larger clone is a single base away; this may be a read error. The chain combines TRBV7-2 with TRBJ2-2; perhaps TRBD1 as D (6 bases). The CDR3 is 15 amino acids. Germline V lookup: CDR1 SGHTA, CDR2 FQGNSA. The CDR3 DNA follows: TGTGCCAACAGCTTTATACAGGGCGGCACCGGGGAGCTGTTTTTT. This encodes CANSFIQGGTGELFF.

This rearrangement joins TRBV20-1 to TRBJ1-1, with TRBD1 matching 7 bases. CDR1 DFQATT and CDR2 SNEGSKA come from the germline V gene (reference sequence). The trim removed 6 bases at V and 5 bases at J, leaving 12 bases unmatched. The CDR3 covers 14 residues. The chain's CDR3 is CSARDTSGGTEAFF. CDR3 bases: TGCAGTGCGCGGGACACCTCAGGGGGAACTGAAGCTTTCTTT.

The rearrangement links TRBV19 to TRBJ1-5; maybe TRBD1 (5 bases). Looked up from germline, CDR1 is LNHDA and CDR2 is SQIVND (reference sequence). The CDR3 covers 15 residues. V shed 3 bases and J shed 7 bases, with 16 bases lying between them. CDR3 region: CASSMSGRRSQPQHF. CDR3 bases: TGTGCCAGTAGTATGTCGGGGCGCAGGTCCCAGCCCCAGCATTTT.

The gene calls are TRBV6-2 or TRBV6-3 and TRBJ2-2; 7 bases fit TRBD2. With 5 bases clipped from V and 4 bases from J, the junction kept 13 bases outside the gene matches. This CDR3 is built from 17 residues. Germline CDR1 and CDR2: MNHEY and SVGEGT. As DNA, the CDR3 is TGTGCCAGCAGTCCTCTAGGGACTACCCTCCGCACCGGGGAGCTGTTTTTT. Translated, it gives CASSPLGTTLRTGELFF.

The rearrangement joins TRBV19 to TRBJ1-5, with TRBD1 as a possible D gene (6 bases). The V gene lost 7 bases and the J gene lost 5 bases, with 21 bases spanning the gap. This CDR3 contains 16 residues. Per germline, CDR1 LNHDA and CDR2 SQIVND (reference sequence). The CDR3 spells CASKNYIQGPHQPQHF. CDR3 nucleotide sequence: TGTGCCAGTAAGAACTACATACAGGGACCCCATCAGCCCCAGCATTTT.

The chain couples TRBV12-5 to TRBJ1-1, with D unresolved. V dropped 7 bases and J dropped 3 bases, with 12 bases sitting between them. This CDR3 has 13 amino acids. In germline, CDR1 is LGHNT, CDR2 FRNRAP. CDR3 region: CASASLKDTEAFF. The CDR3 DNA is TGTGCTAGTGCTAGTCTCAAGGACACTGAAGCTTTCTTT.

This chain connects TRBV10-3 to TRBJ1-2; TRBD1 aligns across 7 bases. This CDR3 spans 13 amino acids. J gave up 4 bases and V 10 bases, and 9 bases lay outside the gene matches. The germline gives CDR1 ENHRY, CDR2 SYGVKD. The CDR3 loop is CATGTEPIYGYTF. As DNA, the CDR3 is TGTGCCACCGGGACAGAGCCCATCTATGGCTACACCTTC.

This clonotype was seen more than once but under ten times. CDR3 DNA sequence: TGTGCCAGCAGCTTAGTAGGTATTGGGGCCAACGTCCTGACTTTC. This translates into CASSLVGIGANVLTF. The genes are TRBV13 and TRBJ2-6; D gene ambiguous. From germline, CDR1 is PRHDT and CDR2 FYEKMQ (reference sequence). CDR3 size: 15 residues. V shed 1 base and J shed 3 bases, with 7 bases lying between them.

This clonotype was recorded a few times. The rearrangement links TRBV7-2 to TRBJ2-7; tentatively, D is TRBD1 or TRBD2 (6 bases each). Trimming took 7 bases from V and 2 from J, leaving 21 bases between them. The CDR3 sequence is 16 residues long. CDR1 is SGHTA, CDR2 FQGNSA, per germline. CDR3 protein: CASTRGDTVRAYEQYF. DNA for the CDR3: TGTGCCAGCACTAGGGGGGATACGGTCAGAGCCTACGAGCAGTACTTC.

J is TRBJ2-7 and V is TRBV20-1; maybe TRBD2 (5 bases). Per germline, CDR1 DFQATT and CDR2 SNEGSKA (reference sequence). There are 13 residues in the CDR3. Deletions cut 4 bases from V and 3 bases from J, with 13 bases between. CDR3 residues: CSAKKRKNYEQYF. CDR3 in DNA: TGCAGTGCTAAAAAGCGGAAGAACTACGAGCAGTACTTC.

This chain joins TRBV19 and TRBJ2-1; TRBD2 matches at 10 bases. This CDR3 is built from 15 residues. Germline V lookup: CDR1 LNHDA, CDR2 SQIVND (reference sequence). The junction had 7 bases not matched to a gene; V was cut back by 3 bases and J by 8 bases. This CDR3 reads CASSILAGDRYEQFF. The CDR3 DNA reads TGTGCCAGTAGTATCCTAGCGGGAGATCGGTATGAGCAGTTCTTC.

This clonotype was found a few times. The rearrangement links TRBV7-9 to TRBJ2-7, with D perhaps being TRBD1 or TRBD2 (6 bases each). V gave up 5 bases and J gave up 6 bases, with 17 bases separating them. Germline V gene data show CDR1 as SEHNR and CDR2 as FQNEAQ (reference sequence). The CDR3 spans 14 residues. The CDR3 is CASSLGAGSGEQYF. For the CDR3, the DNA is TGTGCCAGCAGCCTGGGGGCGGGGTCTGGCGAGCAGTACTTC.

The chain links TRBV28 to TRBJ1-3; tentative D call: TRBD1 (6 bases). The V end was cut by 6 bases, the J end by 0 bases, with 12 bases between. Germline-derived CDR1 and CDR2 are MDHEN and SYDVKM. This CDR3 contains 15 residues. The CDR3 DNA sequence: TGTGCCAGCAGAAAGTCAGGGGTCTCTGGAAACACCATATATTTT. This encodes CASRKSGVSGNTIYF.

The rearrangement joins TRBV29-1 to TRBJ2-5; D gene unclear. V lost 2 bases and J 9 bases, leaving 16 bases between the germline ends. The CDR3 loop spans 13 amino acids. Germline CDR1 and CDR2: SQVTM and ANQGSEA. The CDR3 DNA follows: TGCAGCGTTGAACTAAGGGTTCCTTGGGCCCAGTACTTC. This sequence encodes CSVELRVPWAQYF.

This clonotype was counted only a few times. The chain links TRBV7-9 to TRBJ2-1; 7 positions match TRBD2. The CDR3 contains 17 residues. Germline lookup yields CDR1 SEHNR and CDR2 FQNEAQ (reference sequence). V lost 4 bases and J lost 9; bases outside the gene matches: 18. CDR3 protein: CASSSPAGLAVQVEQFF. CDR3 in DNA: TGTGCCAGCAGCTCACCGGCGGGGCTAGCGGTACAGGTTGAGCAGTTCTTC.

The sample holds many counts of this clonotype. The V call is TRBV7-2, the J call TRBJ1-6, with D possibly TRBD1 on 6 matching bases. V gave up 1 base and J gave up 9 bases, with 13 bases separating them. Germline CDR1 and CDR2: SGHTA and FQGNSA. This CDR3 is built from 15 residues. The CDR3 DNA reads as TGTGCCAGCAGCTTAGGTCAGGGGAACGGTTCACCCCTCCACTTT. Protein product: CASSLGQGNGSPLHF.

The V call is TRBV7-2, the J call TRBJ2-7, with D possibly called TRBD1 or TRBD2 (5 bases each). CDR3 length: 13 residues. V lost 5 bases to trimming and J lost 3 bases, with 11 bases between them. Germline CDR1 reads SGHTA; CDR2 reads FQGNSA. The chain's CDR3 is CASSQGVYYEQYF. CDR3 DNA: TGTGCCAGCAGCCAGGGAGTCTACTACGAGCAGTACTTC.